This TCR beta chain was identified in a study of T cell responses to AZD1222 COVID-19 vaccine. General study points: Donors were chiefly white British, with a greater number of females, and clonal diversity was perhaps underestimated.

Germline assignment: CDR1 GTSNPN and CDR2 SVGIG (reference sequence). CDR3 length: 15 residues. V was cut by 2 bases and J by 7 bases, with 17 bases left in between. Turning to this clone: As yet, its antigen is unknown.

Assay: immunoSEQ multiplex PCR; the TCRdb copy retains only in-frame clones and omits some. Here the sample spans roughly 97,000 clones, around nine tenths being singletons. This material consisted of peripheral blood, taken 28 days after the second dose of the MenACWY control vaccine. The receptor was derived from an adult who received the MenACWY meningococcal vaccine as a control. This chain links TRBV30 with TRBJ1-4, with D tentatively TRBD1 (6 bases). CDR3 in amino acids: CAWSLPGQLGEKLFF. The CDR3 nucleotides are TGTGCCTGGAGTCTACCCGGACAGTTGGGTGAAAAACTGTTTTTT.